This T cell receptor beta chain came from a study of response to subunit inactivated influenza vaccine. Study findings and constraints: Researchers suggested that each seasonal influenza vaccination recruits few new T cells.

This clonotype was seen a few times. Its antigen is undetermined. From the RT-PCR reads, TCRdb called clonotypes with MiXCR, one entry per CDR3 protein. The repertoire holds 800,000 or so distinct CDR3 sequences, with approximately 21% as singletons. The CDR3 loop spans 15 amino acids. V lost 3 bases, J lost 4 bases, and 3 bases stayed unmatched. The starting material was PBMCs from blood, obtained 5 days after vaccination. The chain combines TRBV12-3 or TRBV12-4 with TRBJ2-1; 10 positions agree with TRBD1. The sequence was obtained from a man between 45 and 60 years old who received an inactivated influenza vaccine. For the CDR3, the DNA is TGTGCCAGCAGTTTCGACAGGGGGCTGTACAATGAGCAGTTCTTC. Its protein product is CASSFDRGLYNEQFF.